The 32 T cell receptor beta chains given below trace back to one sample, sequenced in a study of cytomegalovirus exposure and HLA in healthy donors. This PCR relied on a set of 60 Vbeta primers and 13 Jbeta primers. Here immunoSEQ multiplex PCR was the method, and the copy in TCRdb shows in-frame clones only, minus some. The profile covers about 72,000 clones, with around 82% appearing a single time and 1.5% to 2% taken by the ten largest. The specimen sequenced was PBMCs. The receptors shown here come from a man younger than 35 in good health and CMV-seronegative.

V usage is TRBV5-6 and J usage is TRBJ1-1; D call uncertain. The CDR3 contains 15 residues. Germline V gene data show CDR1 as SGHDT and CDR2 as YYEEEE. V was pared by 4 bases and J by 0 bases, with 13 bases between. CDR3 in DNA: TGTGCCAGCAGCCCCCTCCTTAGTGTGAACACTGAAGCTTTCTTT. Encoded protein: CASSPLLSVNTEAFF. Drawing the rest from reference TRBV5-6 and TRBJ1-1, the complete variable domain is DAGVTQSPTHLIKTRGQQVTLRCSPKSGHDTVSWYQQALGQGPQFIFQYYEEEERQRGNFPDRFSGHQFPNYSSELNVNALLLGDSALYLCASSPLLSVNTEAFFGQGTRLTVV.

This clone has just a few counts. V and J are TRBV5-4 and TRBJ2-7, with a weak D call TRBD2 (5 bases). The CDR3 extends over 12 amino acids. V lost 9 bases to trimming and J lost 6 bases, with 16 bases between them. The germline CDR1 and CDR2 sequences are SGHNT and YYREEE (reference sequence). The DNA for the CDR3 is TGTGCCATGATTCGCGAGGGCCGCGAGCAGTACTTC. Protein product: CAMIREGREQYF.

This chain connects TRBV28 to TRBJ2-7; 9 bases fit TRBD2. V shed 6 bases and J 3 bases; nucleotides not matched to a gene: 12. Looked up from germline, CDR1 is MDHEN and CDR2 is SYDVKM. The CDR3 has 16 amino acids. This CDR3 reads CASSLISSGDIYEQYF. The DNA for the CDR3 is TGTGCCAGCAGCCTCATATCTAGCGGGGACATCTACGAGCAGTACTTC.

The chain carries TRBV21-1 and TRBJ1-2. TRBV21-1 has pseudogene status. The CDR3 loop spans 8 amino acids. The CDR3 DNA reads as TGTGCCAGCAATAGAGACACCTTC. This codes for CASNRDTF.

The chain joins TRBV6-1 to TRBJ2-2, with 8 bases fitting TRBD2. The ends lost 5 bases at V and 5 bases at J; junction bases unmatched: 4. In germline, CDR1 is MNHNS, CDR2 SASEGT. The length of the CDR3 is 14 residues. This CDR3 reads CASSHSGGTGELFF. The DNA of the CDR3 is TGTGCCAGCAGTCACAGCGGGGGAACCGGGGAGCTGTTTTTT.

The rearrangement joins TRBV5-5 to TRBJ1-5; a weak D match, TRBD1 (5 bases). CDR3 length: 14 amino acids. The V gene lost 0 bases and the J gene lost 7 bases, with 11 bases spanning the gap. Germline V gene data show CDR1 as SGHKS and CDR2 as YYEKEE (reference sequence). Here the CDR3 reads CASSLAYRNQPQHF. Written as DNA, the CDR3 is TGTGCCAGCAGCTTGGCTTACAGGAACCAGCCCCAGCATTTT.

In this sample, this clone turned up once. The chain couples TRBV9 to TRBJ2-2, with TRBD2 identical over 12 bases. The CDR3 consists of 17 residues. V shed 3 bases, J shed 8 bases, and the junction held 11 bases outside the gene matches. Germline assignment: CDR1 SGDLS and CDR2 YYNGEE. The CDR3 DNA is TGTGCCAGCAGCGACCCTGGGACTAGCGGGCACGGGGGGGAGCTGTTTTTT. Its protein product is CASSDPGTSGHGGELFF.

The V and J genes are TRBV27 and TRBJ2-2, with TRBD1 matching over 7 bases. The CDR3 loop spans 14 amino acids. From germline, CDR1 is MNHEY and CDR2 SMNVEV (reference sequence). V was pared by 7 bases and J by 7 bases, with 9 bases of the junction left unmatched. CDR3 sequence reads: CASINRGIGGELFF. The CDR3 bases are TGTGCCAGCATTAACAGGGGAATCGGCGGGGAGCTGTTTTTT.

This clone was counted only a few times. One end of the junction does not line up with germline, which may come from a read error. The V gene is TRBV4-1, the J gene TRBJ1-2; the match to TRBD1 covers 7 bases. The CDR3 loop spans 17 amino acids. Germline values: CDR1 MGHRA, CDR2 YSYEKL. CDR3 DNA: TGCGCCAGCAGCCAAAACATAGGTTGGACAGTAGGGGCGGGGGGACAGTTC. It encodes CASSQNIGWTVGAGGQF.

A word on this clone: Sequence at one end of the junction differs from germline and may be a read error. Written as DNA, the CDR3 is TGTGCTAGCAGCTTAAGATGGGCCGCGGGAGATGAGCAGTTCTTC. It is translated as CASSLRWAAGDEQFF. This chain connects TRBV7-7 to TRBJ2-1; 7 nucleotides line up with TRBD2. Germline assignment: CDR1 SSHAT and CDR2 FNYEAQ (reference sequence). This CDR3 has 15 residues.

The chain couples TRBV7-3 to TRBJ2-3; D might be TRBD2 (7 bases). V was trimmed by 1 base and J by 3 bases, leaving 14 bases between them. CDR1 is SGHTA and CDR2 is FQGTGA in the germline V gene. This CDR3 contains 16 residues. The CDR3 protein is CASSLSGGAGTDTQYF. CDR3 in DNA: TGTGCCAGCAGCTTAAGTGGGGGGGCCGGAACAGATACGCAGTATTTT.

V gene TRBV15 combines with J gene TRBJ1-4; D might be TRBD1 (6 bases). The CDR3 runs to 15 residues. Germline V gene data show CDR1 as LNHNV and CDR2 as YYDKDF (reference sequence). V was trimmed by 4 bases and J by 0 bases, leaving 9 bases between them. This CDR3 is CATSKGDATNEKLFF. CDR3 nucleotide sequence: TGTGCCACCAGCAAGGGGGATGCAACTAATGAAAAACTGTTTTTT.

CDR3 sequence reads: CASSLALGTVNYEQYF. The CDR3, as DNA: TGTGCCAGCAGCTTAGCCCTCGGGACAGTCAACTACGAGCAGTACTTC. This chain uses TRBV7-2 with TRBJ2-5, with 7 bases aligning to TRBD1. The J call may be in error: the DNA end matches TRBJ2-7 better. This CDR3 has 16 residues. The germline gives CDR1 SGHTA, CDR2 FQGNSA.

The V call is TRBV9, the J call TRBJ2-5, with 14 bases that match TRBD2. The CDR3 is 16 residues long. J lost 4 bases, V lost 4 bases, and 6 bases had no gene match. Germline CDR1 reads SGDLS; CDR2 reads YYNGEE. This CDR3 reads CASSLGLAGVGETQYF. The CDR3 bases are TGTGCCAGCAGCTTGGGACTAGCGGGAGTGGGAGAGACCCAGTACTTC.

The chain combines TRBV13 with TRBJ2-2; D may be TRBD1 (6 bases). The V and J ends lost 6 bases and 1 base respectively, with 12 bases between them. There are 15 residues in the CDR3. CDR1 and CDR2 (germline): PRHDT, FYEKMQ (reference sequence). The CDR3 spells CASSWTDGNTGELFF. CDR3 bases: TGTGCCAGCAGTTGGACAGACGGGAACACCGGGGAGCTGTTTTTT.

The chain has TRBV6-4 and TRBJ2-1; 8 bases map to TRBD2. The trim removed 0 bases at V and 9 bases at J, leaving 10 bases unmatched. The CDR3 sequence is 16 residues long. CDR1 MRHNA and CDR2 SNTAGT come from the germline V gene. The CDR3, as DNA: TGTGCCAGCAGTGACTCTTGGGACGGCCGGGGGGGTGAGCAGTTCTTC. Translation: CASSDSWDGRGGEQFF.

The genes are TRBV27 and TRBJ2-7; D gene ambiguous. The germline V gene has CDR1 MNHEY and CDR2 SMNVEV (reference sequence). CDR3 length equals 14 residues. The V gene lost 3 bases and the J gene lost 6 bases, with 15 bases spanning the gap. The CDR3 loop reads CASSFGPVSSEQYF. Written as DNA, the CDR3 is TGTGCCAGCAGTTTCGGTCCGGTGAGTAGCGAGCAGTACTTC.

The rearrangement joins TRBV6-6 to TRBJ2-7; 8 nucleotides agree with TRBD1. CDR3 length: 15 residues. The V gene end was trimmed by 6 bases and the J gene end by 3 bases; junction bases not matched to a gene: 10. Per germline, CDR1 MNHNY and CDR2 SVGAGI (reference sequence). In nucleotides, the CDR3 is TGTGCCAGCAGACGAGCCGGGACAGGCGACTACGAGCAGTACTTC. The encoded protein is CASRRAGTGDYEQYF.

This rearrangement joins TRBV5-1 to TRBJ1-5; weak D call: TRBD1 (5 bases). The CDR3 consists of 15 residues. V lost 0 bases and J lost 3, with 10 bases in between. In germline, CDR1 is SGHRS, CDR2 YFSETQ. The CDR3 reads CASSLDPGVNQPQHF. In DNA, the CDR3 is TGCGCCAGCAGCTTGGACCCGGGGGTCAATCAGCCCCAGCATTTT. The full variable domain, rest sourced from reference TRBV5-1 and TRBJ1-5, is KAGVTQTPRYLIKTRGQQVTLSCSPISGHRSVSWYQQTPGQGLQFLFEYFSETQRNKGNFPGRFSGRQFSNSRSEMNVSTLELGDSALYLCASSLDPGVNQPQHFGDGTRLSIL.

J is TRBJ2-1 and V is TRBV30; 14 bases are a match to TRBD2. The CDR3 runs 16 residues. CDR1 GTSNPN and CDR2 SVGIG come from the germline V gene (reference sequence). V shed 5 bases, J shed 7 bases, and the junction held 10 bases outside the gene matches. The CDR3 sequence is CAWQTGLAGGRNEQFF. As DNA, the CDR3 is TGTGCCTGGCAAACCGGACTAGCGGGAGGTAGAAATGAGCAGTTCTTC.

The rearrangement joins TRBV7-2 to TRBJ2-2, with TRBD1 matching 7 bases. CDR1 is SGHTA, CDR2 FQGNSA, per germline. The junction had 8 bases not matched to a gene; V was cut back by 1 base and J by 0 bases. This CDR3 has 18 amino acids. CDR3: CASSLGGQTFANTGELFF. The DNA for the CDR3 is TGTGCCAGCAGCTTAGGGGGACAGACTTTTGCGAACACCGGGGAGCTGTTTTTT. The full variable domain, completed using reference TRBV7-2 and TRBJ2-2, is GAGVSQSPSNKVTEKGKDVELRCDPISGHTALYWYRQSLGQGLEFLIYFQGNSAPDKSGLPSDRFSAERTGGSVSTLTIQRTQQEDSAVYLCASSLGGQTFANTGELFFGEGSRLTVL.

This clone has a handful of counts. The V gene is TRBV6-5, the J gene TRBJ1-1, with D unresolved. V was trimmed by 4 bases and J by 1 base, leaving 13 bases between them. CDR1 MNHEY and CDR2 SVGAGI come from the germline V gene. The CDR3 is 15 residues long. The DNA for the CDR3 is TGTGCCAGCAGTTTCCGCCGTGCAGAGAACACTGAAGCTTTCTTT. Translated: CASSFRRAENTEAFF.

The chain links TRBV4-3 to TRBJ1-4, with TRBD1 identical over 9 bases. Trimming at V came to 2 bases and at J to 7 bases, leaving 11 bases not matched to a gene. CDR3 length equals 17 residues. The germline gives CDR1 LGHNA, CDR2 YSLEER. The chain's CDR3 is CASSQSPPGQGGEKLFF. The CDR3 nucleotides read TGCGCCAGCAGCCAATCCCCCCCGGGACAGGGAGGTGAAAAACTGTTTTTT.

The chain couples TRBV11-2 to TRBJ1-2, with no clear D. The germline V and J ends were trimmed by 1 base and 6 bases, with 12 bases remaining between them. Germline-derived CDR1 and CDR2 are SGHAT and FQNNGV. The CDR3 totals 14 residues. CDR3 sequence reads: CASSLGSLRDGYTF. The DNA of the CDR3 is TGTGCCAGCAGCTTAGGAAGTTTACGCGATGGCTACACCTTC. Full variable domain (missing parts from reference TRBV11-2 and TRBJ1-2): EAGVAQSPRYKIIEKRQSVAFWCNPISGHATLYWYQQILGQGPKLLIQFQNNGVVDDSQLPKDRFSAERLKGVDSTLKIQPAKLEDSAVYLCASSLGSLRDGYTFGSGTRLTVV.

The CDR3 DNA sequence: TGTGCCAGCAGCCCCAGCTCCTATAATTCACCCCTCCACTTT. This translates into CASSPSSYNSPLHF. The gene calls are TRBV28 and TRBJ1-6; no firm D call. Germline CDR1 reads MDHEN; CDR2 reads SYDVKM. The CDR3 spans 14 residues. The germline V and J ends were trimmed by 6 bases and 0 bases, with 6 bases remaining between them.

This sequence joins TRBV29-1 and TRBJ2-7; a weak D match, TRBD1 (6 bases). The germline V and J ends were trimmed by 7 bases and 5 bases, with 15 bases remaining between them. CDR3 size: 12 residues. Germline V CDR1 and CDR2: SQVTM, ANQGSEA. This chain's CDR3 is CSADTGTDEQYF. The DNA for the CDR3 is TGCAGCGCCGACACAGGGACCGACGAGCAGTACTTC.

The CDR3 DNA sequence: TGTGCCAGCAGCTTGGCACAGGGTAACTACGAGCAGTACTTC. Translating gives CASSLAQGNYEQYF. The V and J genes are TRBV7-9 and TRBJ2-5, with D possibly being TRBD1 (6 bases). The J call is uncertain, as TRBJ2-7 better fits the DNA end. The germline V gene encodes CDR1 SEHNR and CDR2 FQNEAQ (reference sequence). The CDR3 is made up of 14 amino acids.

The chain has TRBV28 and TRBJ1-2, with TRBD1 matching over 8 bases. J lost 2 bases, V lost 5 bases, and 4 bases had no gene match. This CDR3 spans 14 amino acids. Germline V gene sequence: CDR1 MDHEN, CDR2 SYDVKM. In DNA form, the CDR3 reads TGTGCCAGCAGTGGGACAGGAAGGAACTATGGCTACACCTTC. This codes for CASSGTGRNYGYTF.

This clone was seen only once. The CDR3 DNA reads TGTGCCAGCAGTTACTATTTTGGGGCAGCTTATGGCTACACCTTC. It specifies CASSYYFGAAYGYTF. The chain has TRBV6-6 and TRBJ1-2, with D possibly being TRBD1 (5 bases). CDR1 MNHNY and CDR2 SVGAGI come from the germline V gene (reference sequence). Trimming took 1 base from V and 5 from J, leaving 14 bases between them. The length of the CDR3 is 15 residues.

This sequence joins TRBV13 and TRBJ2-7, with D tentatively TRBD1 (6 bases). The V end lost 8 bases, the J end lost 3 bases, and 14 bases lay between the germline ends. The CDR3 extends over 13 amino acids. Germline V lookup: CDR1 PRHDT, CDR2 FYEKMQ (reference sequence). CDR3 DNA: TGTGCCAGCTCAGTGGACAGAGACTACGAGCAGTACTTC. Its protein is CASSVDRDYEQYF.

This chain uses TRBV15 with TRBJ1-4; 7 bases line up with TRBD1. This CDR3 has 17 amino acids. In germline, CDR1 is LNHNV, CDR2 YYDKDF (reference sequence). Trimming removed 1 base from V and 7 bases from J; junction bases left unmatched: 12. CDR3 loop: CATSRGGRGISTEKLFF. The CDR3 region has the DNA TGTGCCACCAGCAGAGGGGGCAGGGGGATCAGCACTGAAAAACTGTTTTTT.

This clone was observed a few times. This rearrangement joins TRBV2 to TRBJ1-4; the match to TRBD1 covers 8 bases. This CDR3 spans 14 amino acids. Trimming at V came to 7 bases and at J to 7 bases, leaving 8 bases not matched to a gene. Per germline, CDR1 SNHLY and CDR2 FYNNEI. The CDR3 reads CASTKDRGGEKLFF. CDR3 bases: TGTGCCAGCACCAAAGACAGGGGAGGTGAAAAACTGTTTTTT.